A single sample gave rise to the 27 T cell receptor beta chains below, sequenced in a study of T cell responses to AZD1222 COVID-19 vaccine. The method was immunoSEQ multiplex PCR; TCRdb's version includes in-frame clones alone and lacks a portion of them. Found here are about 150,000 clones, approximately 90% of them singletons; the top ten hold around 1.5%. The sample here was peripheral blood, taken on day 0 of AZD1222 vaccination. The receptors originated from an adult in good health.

CDR3 in DNA: TGTGCCAGCAGCCAAGGCGAGGGCAGGGTGGACGAAAAACTGTTTTTT. Translation gives CASSQGEGRVDEKLFF. V usage is TRBV14 and J usage is TRBJ1-4; a possible D gene is TRBD1 (5 bases). Between the trimmed V and J ends, which lost 1 base and 8 bases, there was a span of 17 bases. The CDR3 runs to 16 residues. Germline V lookup: CDR1 SGHDN, CDR2 FVKESK.

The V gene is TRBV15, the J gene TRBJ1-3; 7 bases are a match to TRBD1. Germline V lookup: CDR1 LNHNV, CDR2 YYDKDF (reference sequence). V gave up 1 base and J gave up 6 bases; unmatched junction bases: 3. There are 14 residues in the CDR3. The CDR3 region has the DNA TGTGCCACCAGCAGAGGACAGGGCTCAAACACCATATATTTT. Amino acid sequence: CATSRGQGSNTIYF.

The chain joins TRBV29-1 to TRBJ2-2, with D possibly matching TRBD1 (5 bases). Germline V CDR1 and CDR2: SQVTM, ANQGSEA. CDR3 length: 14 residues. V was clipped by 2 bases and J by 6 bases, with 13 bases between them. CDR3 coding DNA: TGCAGCGTTGAATTCAGGGTCGGCTCCGGGGAGCTGTTTTTT. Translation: CSVEFRVGSGELFF.

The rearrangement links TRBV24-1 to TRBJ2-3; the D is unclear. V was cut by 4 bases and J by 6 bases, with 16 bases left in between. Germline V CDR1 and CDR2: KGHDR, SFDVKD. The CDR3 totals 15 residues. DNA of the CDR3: TGTGCCACCAGTGACCCCCCAGGTCCCGGGGATACGCAGTATTTT. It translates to CATSDPPGPGDTQYF.

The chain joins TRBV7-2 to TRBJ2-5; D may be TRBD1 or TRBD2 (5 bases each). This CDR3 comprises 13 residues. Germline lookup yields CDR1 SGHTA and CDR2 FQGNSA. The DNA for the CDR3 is TGTGCAGAATCTAGAGGGGTACAAGAGACCCAGTACTTC. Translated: CAESRGVQETQYF. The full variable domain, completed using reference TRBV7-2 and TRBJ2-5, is GAGVSQSPSNKVTEKGKDVELRCDPISGHTALYWYRQSLGQGLEFLIYFQGNSAPDKSGLPSDRFSAERTGGSVSTLTIQRTQQEDSAVYLCAESRGVQETQYFGPGTRLLVL.

CDR3 protein: CASRFSRGDTYYEQYF. CDR3 nucleotides: TGTGCCAGCAGATTCTCCCGGGGGGACACATACTACGAGCAGTACTTC. The chain carries TRBV27 and TRBJ2-7; D perhaps matches TRBD2 (7 bases). This CDR3 has 16 amino acids. Germline lookup yields CDR1 MNHEY and CDR2 SMNVEV (reference sequence). Trimming took off 6 bases at V and 3 bases at J, with 21 bases between the two ends.

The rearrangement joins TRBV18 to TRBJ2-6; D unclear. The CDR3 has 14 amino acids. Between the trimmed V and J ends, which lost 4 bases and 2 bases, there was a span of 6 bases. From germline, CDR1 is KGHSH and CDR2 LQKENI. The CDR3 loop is CASSLGAGANVLTF. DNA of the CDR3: TGTGCCAGCTCACTAGGAGCTGGGGCCAACGTCCTGACTTTC. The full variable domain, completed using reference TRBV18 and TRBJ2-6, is NAGVMQNPRHLVRRRGQEARLRCSPMKGHSHVYWYRQLPEEGLKFMVYLQKENIIDESGMPKERFSAEFPKEGPSILRIQQVVRGDSAAYFCASSLGAGANVLTFGAGSRLTVL.

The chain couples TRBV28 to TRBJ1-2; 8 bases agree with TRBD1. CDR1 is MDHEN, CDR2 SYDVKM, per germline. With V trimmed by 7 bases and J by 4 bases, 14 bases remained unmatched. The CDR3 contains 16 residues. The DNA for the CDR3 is TGTGCCAGCATCGCCGCCGACAGGGGCGTCCTCTATGGCTACACCTTC. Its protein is CASIAADRGVLYGYTF.

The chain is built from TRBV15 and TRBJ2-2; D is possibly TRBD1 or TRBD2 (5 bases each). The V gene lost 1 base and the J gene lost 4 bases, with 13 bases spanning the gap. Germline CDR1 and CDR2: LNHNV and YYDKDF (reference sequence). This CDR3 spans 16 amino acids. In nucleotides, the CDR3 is TGTGCCACCAGCAGAGGGTTGGGACGCTCCACCGGGGAGCTGTTTTTT. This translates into CATSRGLGRSTGELFF. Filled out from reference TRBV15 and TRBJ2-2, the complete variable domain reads DAMVIQNPRYQVTQFGKPVTLSCSQTLNHNVMYWYQQKSSQAPKLLFHYYDKDFNNEADTPDNFQSRRPNTSFCFLDIRSPGLGDTAMYLCATSRGLGRSTGELFFGEGSRLTVL.

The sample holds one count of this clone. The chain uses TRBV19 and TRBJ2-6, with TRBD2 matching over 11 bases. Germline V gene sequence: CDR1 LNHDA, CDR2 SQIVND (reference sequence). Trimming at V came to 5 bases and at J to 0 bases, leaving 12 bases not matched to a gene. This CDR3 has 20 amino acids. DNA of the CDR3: TGTGCCAGTAGTCCCGGGGTAGCGGGGGGGATCTTCTCTGGGGCCAACGTCCTGACTTTC. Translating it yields CASSPGVAGGIFSGANVLTF.

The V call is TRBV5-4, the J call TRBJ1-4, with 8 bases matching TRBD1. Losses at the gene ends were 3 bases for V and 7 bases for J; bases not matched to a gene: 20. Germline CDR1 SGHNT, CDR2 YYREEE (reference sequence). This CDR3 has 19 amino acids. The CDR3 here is CASSSTPFLNRGEGEKLFF. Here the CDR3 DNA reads TGTGCCAGCAGCTCGACACCATTCCTTAACAGGGGGGAAGGTGAAAAACTGTTTTTT.

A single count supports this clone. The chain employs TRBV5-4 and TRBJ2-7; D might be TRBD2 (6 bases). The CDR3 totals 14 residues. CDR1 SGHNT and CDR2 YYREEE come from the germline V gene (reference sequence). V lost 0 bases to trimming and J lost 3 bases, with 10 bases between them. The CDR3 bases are TGTGCCAGCAGCTTGGAAGGAGGGGACTACGAGCAGTACTTC. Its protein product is CASSLEGGDYEQYF.

DNA for the CDR3: TGTGCCAGCAGCCCCCTCTGGGAGGGCGAGCAGTACTTC. This codes for CASSPLWEGEQYF. The chain joins TRBV11-3 to TRBJ2-7; 7 bases line up with TRBD2. This CDR3 region has 13 residues. Germline V CDR1 and CDR2: SGHNT, YENEEA. Unmatched junction bases numbered 7, after V lost 5 bases and J lost 6 bases. Using reference TRBV11-3 and TRBJ2-7 for the parts outside the CDR3, the full variable domain is EAGVVQSPRYKIIEKKQPVAFWCNPISGHNTLYWYLQNLGQGPELLIRYENEEAVDDSQLPKDRFSAERLKGVDSTLKIQPAELGDSAVYLCASSPLWEGEQYFGPGTRLTVT.

CDR3 region: CASSPRGGRAHNEQFF. In DNA, the CDR3 is TGTGCCAGCAGTCCTCGAGGTGGCAGGGCACACAATGAGCAGTTCTTC. The V call is TRBV28, the J call TRBJ2-1; the D gene is possibly TRBD1 (5 bases). The V gene's germline CDR1 is MDHEN and CDR2 SYDVKM. This CDR3 region has 16 residues. V was clipped by 5 bases and J by 5 bases, with 19 bases between them.

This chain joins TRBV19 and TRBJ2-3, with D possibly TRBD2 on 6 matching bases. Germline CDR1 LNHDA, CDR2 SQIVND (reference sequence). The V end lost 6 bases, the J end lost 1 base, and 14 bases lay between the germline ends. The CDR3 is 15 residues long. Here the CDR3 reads CASSRTGEGTDTQYF. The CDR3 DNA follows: TGTGCCAGTAGCCGTACGGGGGAAGGCACAGATACGCAGTATTTT.

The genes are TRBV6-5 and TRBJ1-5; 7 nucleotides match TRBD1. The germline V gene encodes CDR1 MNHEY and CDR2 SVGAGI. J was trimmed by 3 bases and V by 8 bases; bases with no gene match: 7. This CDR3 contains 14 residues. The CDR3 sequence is CASQTGQVNQPQHF. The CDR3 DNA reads TGTGCCAGCCAGACTGGACAGGTCAATCAGCCCCAGCATTTT.

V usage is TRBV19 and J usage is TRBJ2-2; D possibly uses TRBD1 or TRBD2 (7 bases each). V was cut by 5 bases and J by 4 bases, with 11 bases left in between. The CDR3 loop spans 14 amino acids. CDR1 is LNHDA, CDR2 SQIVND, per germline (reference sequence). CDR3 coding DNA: TGTGCCAGTAGTGACAGGGAGGGCACCGGGGAGCTGTTTTTT. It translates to CASSDREGTGELFF.

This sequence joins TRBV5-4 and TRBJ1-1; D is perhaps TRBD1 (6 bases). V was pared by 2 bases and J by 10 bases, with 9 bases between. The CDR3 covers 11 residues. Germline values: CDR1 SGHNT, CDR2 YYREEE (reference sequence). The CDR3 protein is CASSFQGRAFF. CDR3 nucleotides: TGTGCCAGCAGCTTCCAGGGGAGAGCTTTCTTT.

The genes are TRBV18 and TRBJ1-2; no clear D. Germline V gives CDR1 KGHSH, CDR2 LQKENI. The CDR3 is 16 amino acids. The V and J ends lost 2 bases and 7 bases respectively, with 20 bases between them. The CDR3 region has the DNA TGTGCCAGCTCACCAGATCTTGGGGAGGGTTTAGCTGGCTACACCTTC. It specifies CASSPDLGEGLAGYTF. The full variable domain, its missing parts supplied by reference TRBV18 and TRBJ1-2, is NAGVMQNPRHLVRRRGQEARLRCSPMKGHSHVYWYRQLPEEGLKFMVYLQKENIIDESGMPKERFSAEFPKEGPSILRIQQVVRGDSAAYFCASSPDLGEGLAGYTFGSGTRLTVV.

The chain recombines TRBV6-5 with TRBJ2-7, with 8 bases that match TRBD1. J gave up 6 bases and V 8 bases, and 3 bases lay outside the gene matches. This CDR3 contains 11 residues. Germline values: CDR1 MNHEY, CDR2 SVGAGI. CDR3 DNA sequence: TGTGCCAGCTGGACAGGGTCCGAGCAGTACTTC. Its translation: CASWTGSEQYF.

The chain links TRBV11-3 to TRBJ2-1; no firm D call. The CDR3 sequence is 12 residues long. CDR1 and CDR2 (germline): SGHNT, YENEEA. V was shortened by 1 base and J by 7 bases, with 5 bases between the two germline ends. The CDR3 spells CASSLAGNEQFF. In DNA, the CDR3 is TGTGCCAGCAGCTTAGCCGGGAATGAGCAGTTCTTC.

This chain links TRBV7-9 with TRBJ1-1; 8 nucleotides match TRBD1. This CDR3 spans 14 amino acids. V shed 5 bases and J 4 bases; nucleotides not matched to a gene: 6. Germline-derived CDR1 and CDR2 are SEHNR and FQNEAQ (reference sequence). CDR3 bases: TGTGCCAGCAGCCTCTGGACAGGGTCCACTGAAGCTTTCTTT. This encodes CASSLWTGSTEAFF.

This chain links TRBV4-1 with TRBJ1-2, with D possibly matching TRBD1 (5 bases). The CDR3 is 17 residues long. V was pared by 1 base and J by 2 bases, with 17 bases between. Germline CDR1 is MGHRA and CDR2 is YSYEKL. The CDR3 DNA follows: TGCGCCAGCAGCCAAGCGACAGAGGGACCGACGAACTATGGCTACACCTTC. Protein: CASSQATEGPTNYGYTF.

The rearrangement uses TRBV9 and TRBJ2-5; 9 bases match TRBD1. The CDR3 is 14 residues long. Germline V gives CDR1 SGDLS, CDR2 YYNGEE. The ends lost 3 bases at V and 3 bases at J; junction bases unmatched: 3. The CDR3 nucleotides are TGTGCCAGCAGCGCCGGGACAGGGAAAGAGACCCAGTACTTC. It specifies CASSAGTGKETQYF.

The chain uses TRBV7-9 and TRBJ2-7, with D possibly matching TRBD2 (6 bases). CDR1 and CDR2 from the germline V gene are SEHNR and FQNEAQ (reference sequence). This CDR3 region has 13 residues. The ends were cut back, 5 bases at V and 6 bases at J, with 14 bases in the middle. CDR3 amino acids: CASSPRGSGEQYF. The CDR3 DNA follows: TGTGCCAGCAGCCCCCGGGGGTCCGGCGAGCAGTACTTC.

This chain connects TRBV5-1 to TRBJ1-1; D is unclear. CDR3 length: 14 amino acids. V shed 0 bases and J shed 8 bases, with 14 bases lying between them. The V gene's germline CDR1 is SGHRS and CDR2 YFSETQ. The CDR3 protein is CASSLVSAPGEAFF. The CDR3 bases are TGCGCCAGCAGCTTGGTGTCTGCACCGGGAGAAGCTTTCTTT.

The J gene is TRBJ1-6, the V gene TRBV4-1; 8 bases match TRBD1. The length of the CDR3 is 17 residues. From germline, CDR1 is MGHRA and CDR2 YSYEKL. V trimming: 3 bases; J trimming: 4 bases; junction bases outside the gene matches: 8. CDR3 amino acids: CASSQEDRALYNSPLHF. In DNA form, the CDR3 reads TGCGCCAGCAGCCAGGAGGACAGGGCCCTTTATAATTCACCCCTCCACTTT.